These T cell receptor beta chains were read from a single sample in a study of cytomegalovirus exposure and HLA in healthy donors. Sequencing was performed with immunoSEQ multiplex PCR; in TCRdb, only in-frame clones are kept and a portion is missing. The sample includes roughly 300,000 clones, roughly 90% of them seen just once. Sequences were obtained from PBMCs. The origin of the receptors is a man aged 40-49 years in good health and CMV-seropositive. Each CDR3 is given with its conserved first and last residue. D genes are given only for firm matches. Clone size is stated in some rows and not others, as once, few, many or a class when expanded.

cdr3_aa: CASSVTSGRFYEQYF
cdr3_nt: TGTGCCAGCAGCGTGACTAGCGGGAGGTTCTACGAGCAGTACTTC
d_call: TRBD2
clone_size: NA
j_call: TRBJ2-7
v_call: TRBV7-9

cdr3_aa: CASGRGEKLFF
cdr3_nt: TGTGCCAGCGGCCGAGGGGAAAAACTGTTTTTT
d_call: NA
clone_size: few
j_call: TRBJ1-4
v_call: TRBV25-1

cdr3_aa: CASSVRGGTAGKNIQYF
cdr3_nt: TGTGCCAGCAGTGTTCGGGGAGGAACAGCGGGCAAAAACATTCAGTACTTC
d_call: NA
clone_size: NA
j_call: TRBJ2-4
v_call: TRBV6-1

cdr3_aa: CASSTGQGPYEQYF
cdr3_nt: TGTGCCAGTAGTACTGGACAGGGACCCTACGAGCAGTACTTC
d_call: TRBD1
clone_size: NA
j_call: TRBJ2-7
v_call: TRBV19

cdr3_aa: CASSSFYEQYF
cdr3_nt: TGTGCCAGCAGCTCATTCTACGAGCAGTACTTC
d_call: NA
clone_size: NA
j_call: TRBJ2-7
v_call: TRBV5-8

cdr3_aa: CASTGTALGYTF
cdr3_nt: TGTGCCAGCACCGGGACAGCTCTTGGCTACACCTTC
d_call: TRBD1
clone_size: few
j_call: TRBJ1-2
v_call: TRBV5-5

cdr3_aa: CASSEPQETQYF
cdr3_nt: TGTGCCAGCTCGGAGCCTCAAGAGACCCAGTACTTC
d_call: NA
clone_size: NA
j_call: TRBJ2-5
v_call: TRBV28

cdr3_aa: CASSKGQGLETQYF
cdr3_nt: TGTGCCAGCAGTAAGGGACAGGGTCTTGAGACCCAGTACTTC
d_call: TRBD1
clone_size: few
j_call: TRBJ2-5
v_call: TRBV25-1

cdr3_aa: CASLDGPTYEQYF
cdr3_nt: TGTGCCAGCCTAGACGGTCCGACCTACGAGCAGTACTTC
d_call: NA
clone_size: NA
j_call: TRBJ2-7
v_call: TRBV28

cdr3_aa: CASSGRDRGSGTQYF
cdr3_nt: TGTGCCAGCAGTGGCCGGGACAGGGGTTCGGGAACGCAGTATTTT
d_call: TRBD1
clone_size: NA
j_call: TRBJ2-3
v_call: TRBV6-1

cdr3_aa: CASSSTRFPGELFF
cdr3_nt: TGTGCCAGCAGCTCGACACGGTTCCCCGGGGAGCTGTTTTTT
d_call: NA
clone_size: NA
j_call: TRBJ2-2
v_call: TRBV13

cdr3_aa: CASSPNGASTGNTIYF
cdr3_nt: TGTGCCAGCTCACCAAATGGAGCCTCCACCGGGAACACCATATATTTT
d_call: NA
clone_size: NA
j_call: TRBJ1-3
v_call: TRBV18

cdr3_aa: CASSPGFGRNQPQHF
cdr3_nt: TGCGCCAGCAGCCCCGGGTTCGGGAGAAATCAGCCCCAGCATTTT
d_call: NA
clone_size: once
j_call: TRBJ1-5
v_call: TRBV5-1

cdr3_aa: CASSIGLIGSYNEQFF
cdr3_nt: TGTGCCAGTAGTATAGGACTGATCGGCTCCTACAATGAGCAGTTCTTC
d_call: NA
clone_size: NA
j_call: TRBJ2-1
v_call: TRBV19

cdr3_aa: CASSHLAGVETQYF
cdr3_nt: TGTGCCAGCAGCCACCTAGCGGGAGTAGAGACCCAGTACTTC
d_call: TRBD2
clone_size: NA
j_call: TRBJ2-5
v_call: TRBV13

cdr3_aa: CASSFARQGYQPQHF
cdr3_nt: TGTGCCAGCAGTTTTGCCCGACAGGGTTATCAGCCCCAGCATTTT
d_call: TRBD1
clone_size: NA
j_call: TRBJ1-5
v_call: TRBV28

cdr3_aa: CASSPDREAYNEQFF
cdr3_nt: TGTGCCAGCAGCCCGGACAGGGAGGCCTACAATGAGCAGTTCTTC
d_call: TRBD1
clone_size: NA
j_call: TRBJ2-1
v_call: TRBV27

cdr3_aa: CASRGPGHGDTGELFF
cdr3_nt: TGTGCCAGCAGAGGCCCGGGACATGGTGACACCGGGGAGCTGTTTTTT
d_call: NA
clone_size: once
j_call: TRBJ2-2
v_call: TRBV9

cdr3_aa: CASSRMTGFHEQYF
cdr3_nt: TGTGCCAGCAGCCGTATGACAGGATTCCACGAGCAGTACTTC
d_call: NA
clone_size: NA
j_call: TRBJ2-7
v_call: TRBV13

cdr3_aa: CASSFGPGQWNSPLHF
cdr3_nt: TGTGCCAGCAGCTTTGGGCCGGGACAGTGGAATTCACCCCTCCACTTT
d_call: TRBD1
clone_size: NA
j_call: TRBJ1-6
v_call: TRBV5-6

cdr3_aa: CAWGSGDTQYF
cdr3_nt: TGTGCCTGGGGTAGCGGGGATACGCAGTATTTT
d_call: TRBD2
clone_size: few
j_call: TRBJ2-3
v_call: TRBV30

cdr3_aa: CASSSFGTGNNEQFF
cdr3_nt: TGTGCCAGCAGCTCCTTCGGGACTGGTAACAATGAGCAGTTCTTC
d_call: NA
clone_size: NA
j_call: TRBJ2-1
v_call: TRBV11-2

cdr3_aa: CASSQLGQDNEKLFF
cdr3_nt: TGTGCCAGCTCCCAACTGGGACAGGATAATGAAAAACTGTTTTTT
d_call: TRBD1
clone_size: NA
j_call: TRBJ1-4
v_call: TRBV18

cdr3_aa: CASSPGENEQFF
cdr3_nt: TGTGCCAGCAGCCCCGGTGAAAATGAGCAGTTCTTC
d_call: NA
clone_size: NA
j_call: TRBJ2-1
v_call: TRBV11-2

cdr3_aa: CASSAGGSKETQYF
cdr3_nt: TGTGCCAGCAGCGCAGGTGGGTCGAAAGAGACCCAGTACTTC
d_call: NA
clone_size: NA
j_call: TRBJ2-5
v_call: TRBV11-3

cdr3_aa: CASGSSGSYNEQFF
cdr3_nt: TGTGCCAGTGGTTCTAGCGGGAGCTACAATGAGCAGTTCTTC
d_call: TRBD2
clone_size: NA
j_call: TRBJ2-1
v_call: TRBV6-5

cdr3_aa: CASSSWGQGADTGELFF
cdr3_nt: TGTGCCAGCAGCTCCTGGGGACAGGGGGCCGACACCGGGGAGCTGTTTTTT
d_call: TRBD1
clone_size: NA
j_call: TRBJ2-2
v_call: TRBV11-2

cdr3_aa: CASSPSFGGDEAFF
cdr3_nt: TGTGCCAGCAGCCCATCCTTTGGGGGGGATGAAGCTTTCTTT
d_call: NA
clone_size: NA
j_call: TRBJ1-1
v_call: TRBV7-2

cdr3_aa: CASSLQEVNTQYF
cdr3_nt: TGTGCCAGTAGCCTCCAGGAGGTAAATACGCAGTATTTT
d_call: NA
clone_size: NA
j_call: TRBJ2-3
v_call: TRBV19

cdr3_aa: CASSLSRGQPQHF
cdr3_nt: TGTGCCAGCAGCTTGAGCAGGGGTCAGCCCCAGCATTTT
d_call: NA
clone_size: NA
j_call: TRBJ1-5
v_call: TRBV7-2

cdr3_aa: CASRSGPISYEQYF
cdr3_nt: TGTGCCAGTAGAAGCGGGCCTATCTCCTACGAGCAGTACTTC
d_call: NA
clone_size: NA
j_call: TRBJ2-7
v_call: TRBV27

cdr3_aa: CASSPGQAIQETQYF
cdr3_nt: TGTGCCAGCAGCCCAGGACAGGCGATCCAAGAGACCCAGTACTTC
d_call: TRBD1
clone_size: NA
j_call: TRBJ2-5
v_call: TRBV7-3

cdr3_aa: CASSYPGGGLETQYF
cdr3_nt: TGTGCCAGCAGTTACCCCGGGGGGGGGCTAGAGACCCAGTACTTC
d_call: TRBD2
clone_size: NA
j_call: TRBJ2-5
v_call: TRBV6-6

cdr3_aa: CASSPRDRSIDTQYF
cdr3_nt: TGTGCCAGCAGCCCCCGGGACAGGTCAATAGATACGCAGTATTTT
d_call: TRBD1
clone_size: NA
j_call: TRBJ2-3
v_call: TRBV7-8

cdr3_aa: CASSSITGPASGRTYEQYF
cdr3_nt: TGTGCCAGCAGCTCTATTACAGGGCCGGCTAGCGGGAGAACCTACGAGCAGTACTTC
d_call: TRBD2
clone_size: NA
j_call: TRBJ2-7
v_call: TRBV27

cdr3_aa: CASSRLRDRATYEQYF
cdr3_nt: TGTGCCAGCTCACGACTCCGGGACAGGGCTACCTACGAGCAGTACTTC
d_call: TRBD1
clone_size: NA
j_call: TRBJ2-7
v_call: TRBV18

cdr3_aa: CASSSLRGLAGVNEQYF
cdr3_nt: TGTGCCAGCAGCTCACTAAGGGGACTAGCGGGAGTCAACGAGCAGTACTTC
d_call: TRBD2
clone_size: NA
j_call: TRBJ2-7
v_call: TRBV7-9

cdr3_aa: CAISRGFVGLAGPSSYEQYF
cdr3_nt: TGTGCCATCAGTCGGGGCTTTGTCGGACTAGCGGGGCCAAGCTCCTACGAGCAGTACTTC
d_call: TRBD2
clone_size: NA
j_call: TRBJ2-7
v_call: TRBV10-3

cdr3_aa: CASRPGLAGPSTDTQYF
cdr3_nt: TGTGCCAGCAGACCTGGACTAGCGGGACCGAGCACAGATACGCAGTATTTT
d_call: TRBD2
clone_size: NA
j_call: TRBJ2-3
v_call: TRBV7-6

cdr3_aa: CASSTMVPPAGVNIQYF
cdr3_nt: TGTGCCAGCAGTACTATGGTGCCTCCAGCGGGAGTGAACATTCAGTACTTC
d_call: TRBD2
clone_size: NA
j_call: TRBJ2-4
v_call: TRBV28

cdr3_aa: CASSLTGTSTDTQYF
cdr3_nt: TGTGCCAGCAGCTTGACCGGGACTTCCACAGATACGCAGTATTTT
d_call: NA
clone_size: NA
j_call: TRBJ2-3
v_call: TRBV13

cdr3_aa: CASSLSSGYGTDTQYF
cdr3_nt: TGTGCCAGCAGTTTGTCCTCAGGGTACGGCACAGATACGCAGTATTTT
d_call: NA
clone_size: NA
j_call: TRBJ2-3
v_call: TRBV27

cdr3_aa: CASSRLLGAVRDEQYF
cdr3_nt: TGTGCCAGCAGCCGCCTACTGGGGGCAGTGAGAGACGAGCAGTACTTC
d_call: NA
clone_size: NA
j_call: TRBJ2-7
v_call: TRBV7-9